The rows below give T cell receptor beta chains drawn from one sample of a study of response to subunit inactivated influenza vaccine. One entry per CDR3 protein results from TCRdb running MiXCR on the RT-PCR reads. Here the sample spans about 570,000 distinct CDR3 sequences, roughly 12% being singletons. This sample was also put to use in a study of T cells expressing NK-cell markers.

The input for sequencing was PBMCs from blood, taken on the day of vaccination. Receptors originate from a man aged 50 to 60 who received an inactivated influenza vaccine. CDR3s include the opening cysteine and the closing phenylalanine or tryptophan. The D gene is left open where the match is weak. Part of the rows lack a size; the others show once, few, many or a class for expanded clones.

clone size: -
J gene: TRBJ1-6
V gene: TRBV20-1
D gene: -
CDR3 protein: CSAGPNSPLHF
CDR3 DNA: TGCAGTGCTGGGCCAAATTCACCCCTCCACTTT

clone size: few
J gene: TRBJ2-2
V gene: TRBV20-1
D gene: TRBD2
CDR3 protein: CSARVSGRPGTGELFF
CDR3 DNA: TGCAGTGCTAGGGTTAGCGGGAGGCCAGGGACCGGGGAGCTGTTTTTT

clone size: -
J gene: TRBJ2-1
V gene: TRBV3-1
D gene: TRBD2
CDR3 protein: CASSQPTSGGRRNEQFF
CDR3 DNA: TGTGCCAGCAGCCAACCCACTAGCGGGGGGCGTAGGAATGAGCAGTTCTTC

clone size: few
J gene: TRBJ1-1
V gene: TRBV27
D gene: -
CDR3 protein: CASKGRLGQGNTEAFF
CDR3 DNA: TGTGCCAGCAAGGGGAGGTTGGGGCAGGGGAACACTGAAGCTTTCTTT

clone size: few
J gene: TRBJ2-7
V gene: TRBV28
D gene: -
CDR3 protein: CASSFEAVQGKQYF
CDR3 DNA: TGTGCCAGCAGTTTCGAGGCCGTCCAAGGCAAGCAGTACTTC

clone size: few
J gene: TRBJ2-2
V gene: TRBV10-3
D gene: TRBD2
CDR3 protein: CATVSPSGRARDTGELFF
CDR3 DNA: TGTGCCACCGTTTCCCCTAGCGGGAGGGCCAGGGACACCGGGGAGCTGTTTTTT

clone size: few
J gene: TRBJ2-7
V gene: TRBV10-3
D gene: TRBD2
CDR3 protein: CATDSGGPPSEQYF
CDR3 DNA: TGTGCCACCGATAGCGGGGGGCCCCCAAGCGAGCAGTACTTC

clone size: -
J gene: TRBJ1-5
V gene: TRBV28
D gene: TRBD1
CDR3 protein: CASSSSGTGYQPQHF
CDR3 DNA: TGTGCCAGCAGTTCGTCGGGGACAGGTTATCAGCCCCAGCATTTT

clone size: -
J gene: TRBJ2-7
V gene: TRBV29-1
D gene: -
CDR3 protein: CSVGDTDYEQYF
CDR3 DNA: TGCAGCGTTGGGGACACGGACTACGAGCAGTACTTC

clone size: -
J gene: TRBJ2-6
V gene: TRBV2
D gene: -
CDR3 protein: CASRGSSLLTGANVLTF
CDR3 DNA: TGTGCCAGCCGTGGGTCCAGCCTTCTCACTGGGGCCAACGTCCTGACTTTC

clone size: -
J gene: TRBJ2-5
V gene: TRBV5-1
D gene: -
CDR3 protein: CASSLGSDSPQETQYF
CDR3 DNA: TGCGCCAGCAGCTTGGGGTCGGACAGCCCGCAAGAGACCCAGTACTTC

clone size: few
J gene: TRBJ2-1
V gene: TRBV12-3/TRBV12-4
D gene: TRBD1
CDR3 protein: CASGTAAYNEQFF
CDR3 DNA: TGTGCCAGTGGGACAGCAGCCTACAATGAGCAGTTCTTC

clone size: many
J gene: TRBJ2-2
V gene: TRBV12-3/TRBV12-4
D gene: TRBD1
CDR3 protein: CASRDRQGYTGELFF
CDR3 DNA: TGTGCCAGCAGGGATAGACAGGGATACACCGGGGAGCTGTTTTTT

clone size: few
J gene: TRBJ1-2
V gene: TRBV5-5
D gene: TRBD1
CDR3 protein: CASSLLISGGGQGDGYTF
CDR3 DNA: TGTGCCAGCAGCTTGCTTATTTCCGGCGGCGGACAGGGTGACGGCTACACCTTC

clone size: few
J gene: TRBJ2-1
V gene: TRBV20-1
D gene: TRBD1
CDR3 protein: CSAVGTGKDEQFF
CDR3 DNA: TGCAGTGCCGTCGGGACAGGAAAGGATGAGCAGTTCTTC

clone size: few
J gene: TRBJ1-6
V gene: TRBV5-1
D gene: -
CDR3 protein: CASSFRENSPLHF
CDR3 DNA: TGCGCCAGCAGCTTCAGGGAAAATTCACCCCTCCACTTT

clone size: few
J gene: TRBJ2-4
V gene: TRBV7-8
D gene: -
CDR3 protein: CASSLGLALGLENIQYF
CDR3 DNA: TGTGCCAGCAGCTTAGGGCTAGCGTTAGGGTTGGAAAACATTCAGTACTTC

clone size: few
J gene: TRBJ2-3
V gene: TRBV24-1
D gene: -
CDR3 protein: CATRGGSDTQYF
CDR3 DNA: TGTGCCACGAGGGGGGGTTCAGATACGCAGTATTTT

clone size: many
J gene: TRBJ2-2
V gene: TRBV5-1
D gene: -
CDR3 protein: CASSLTYPTNTGELFF
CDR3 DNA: TGCGCCAGCAGCTTGACTTACCCAACGAACACCGGGGAGCTGTTTTTT

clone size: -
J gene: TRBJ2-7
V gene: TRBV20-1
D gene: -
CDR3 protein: CSATFPSSYEQYF
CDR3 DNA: TGCAGTGCCACTTTTCCGAGCTCCTACGAGCAGTACTTC

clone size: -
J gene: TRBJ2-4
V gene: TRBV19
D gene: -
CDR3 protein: CASSTGHGNIQYF
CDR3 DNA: TGTGCCAGTAGTACGGGACACGGAAACATTCAGTACTTC

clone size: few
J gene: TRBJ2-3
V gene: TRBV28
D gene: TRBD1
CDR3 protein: CASSLPSRDRGITDTQYF
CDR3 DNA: TGTGCCAGCAGTCTCCCAAGCCGGGACAGGGGAATCACAGATACGCAGTATTTT

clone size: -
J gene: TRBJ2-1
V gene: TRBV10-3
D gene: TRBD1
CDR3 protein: CAISDSRQGDEQFF
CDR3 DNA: TGTGCCATCAGTGACTCGCGACAGGGCGACGAGCAGTTCTTC

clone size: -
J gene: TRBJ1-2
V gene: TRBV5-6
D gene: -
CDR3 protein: CASSLGQKLDGYTF
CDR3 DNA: TGTGCCAGCAGCTTGGGACAGAAGTTGGATGGCTACACCTTC